The subject of this entry is one T cell receptor (beta chain). The antigen remains unidentified. The sample originates from a study of T-cell reconstitution after alpha-beta-depleted transplantation in children. The CDR3 totals 18 residues. Germline V gives CDR1 KGHSH, CDR2 LQKENI. Trimming at V came to 1 base and at J to 0 bases, leaving 5 bases not matched to a gene. A library of TCRbeta sequences, prepared with unique molecular identifiers, was generated. TCRdb analysed the PCR reads with MiXCR anew, one entry per CDR3 protein. The sample has about 250,000 distinct CDR3 sequences; 20% to 30% are singletons. Study-level points and caveats: Reports say that about two months after transplant, the alpha-beta T cells came out of several hundred graft clones that had expanded. It was surviving recipient T cells and thymic progenitors that gave some patients high TCRbeta diversity at day 60. One year after transplant, T-cell counts and diversity came mostly from newly produced T cells.

The genes are TRBV18 and TRBJ2-4; TRBD2 matches 11 bases. This clonotype originated in a female patient aged 2 to 10 who had a stem cell transplant for congenital amegakaryocytic thrombocytopenia, so the T cells may come from the graft donor. This specimen was PBMCs, mostly from graft donor cells, taken 360 days after TCRalphabeta/CD19-depleted stem cell transplant. The CDR3 nucleotides are TGTGCCAGCTCACCACTAGCGGGGGGGCAGCGAGCCAAAAACATTCAGTACTTC. Its translation is CASSPLAGGQRAKNIQYF.